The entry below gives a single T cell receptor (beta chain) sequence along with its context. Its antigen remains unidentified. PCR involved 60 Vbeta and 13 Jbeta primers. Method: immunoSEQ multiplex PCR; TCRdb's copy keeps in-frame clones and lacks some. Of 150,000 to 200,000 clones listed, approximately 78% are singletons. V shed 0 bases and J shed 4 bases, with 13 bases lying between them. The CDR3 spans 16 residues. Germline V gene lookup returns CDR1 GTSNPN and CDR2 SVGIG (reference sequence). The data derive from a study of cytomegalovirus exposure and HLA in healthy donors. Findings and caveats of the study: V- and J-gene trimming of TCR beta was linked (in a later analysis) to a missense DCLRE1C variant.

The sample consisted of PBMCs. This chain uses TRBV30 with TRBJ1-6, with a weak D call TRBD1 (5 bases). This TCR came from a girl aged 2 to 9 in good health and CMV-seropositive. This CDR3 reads CAWSVQRGHYNSPLHF. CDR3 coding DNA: TGTGCCTGGAGTGTACAAAGGGGTCATTATAATTCACCCCTCCACTTT.